These 10 T cell receptor beta chains came from one sample sequenced in a study of OX40 agonist ivuxolimab in advanced cancers. Libraries were prepared by immunoSEQ multiplex PCR; TCRdb keeps only in-frame clonotypes and omits some of them. Of 15,000 to 20,000 clones in the sample, around 91% were seen once. The sample in question was CD4+ or CD8+ T cells sorted from blood, obtained in a trial of the OX40 agonist ivuxolimab. Every receptor here comes from an adult with an advanced solid tumor such as melanoma, head and neck, liver or kidney cancer.

This clone appeared a single time. The rearrangement uses TRBV23-1 and TRBJ2-1; 7 positions agree with TRBD1. TRBV23-1 is reported as an ORF; its role is uncertain. With V trimmed by 4 bases and J by 6 bases, 9 bases remained unmatched. CDR3 size: 15 residues. The DNA of the CDR3 is TGCGCCAGCAGTCGTACGCCGGGACAGTTCAATGAGCAGTTCTTC. Translation: CASSRTPGQFNEQFF.

This chain joins TRBV5-4 and TRBJ2-7, with TRBD1 matching over 7 bases. This CDR3 has 14 amino acids. The V segment lost 5 bases and the J segment 1 base; nucleotides outside the gene matches: 6. Germline CDR1 reads SGHNT; CDR2 reads YYREEE (reference sequence). CDR3 sequence reads: CASSFRGRSYEQYF. As DNA, the CDR3 is TGTGCCAGCAGTTTTAGGGGGCGGTCCTACGAGCAGTACTTC. The full variable domain, in which reference TRBV5-4 and TRBJ2-7 provide the parts outside the CDR3, is ETGVTQSPTHLIKTRGQQVTLRCSSQSGHNTVSWYQQALGQGPQFIFQYYREEENGRGNFPPRFSGLQFPNYSSELNVNALELDDSALYLCASSFRGRSYEQYFGPGTRLTVT.

The chain recombines TRBV4-3 with TRBJ1-1; TRBD1 agrees at 7 bases. With V trimmed by 4 bases and J by 1 base, 6 bases remained unmatched. The CDR3 has 15 residues. Germline lookup yields CDR1 LGHNA and CDR2 YSLEER. The chain's CDR3 is CASSLSTGRNTEAFF. CDR3 DNA: TGCGCCAGCAGCCTCTCGACAGGGAGGAACACTGAAGCTTTCTTT.

This clone was observed a single time. This sequence joins TRBV27 and TRBJ1-1, with no clear D. CDR3 length equals 13 residues. From germline, CDR1 is MNHEY and CDR2 SMNVEV (reference sequence). V was clipped by 3 bases and J by 3 bases, with 8 bases between them. As DNA, the CDR3 is TGTGCCAGCAGTTTGAAGGTTCACACTGAAGCTTTCTTT. This encodes CASSLKVHTEAFF.

The chain uses TRBV14 and TRBJ1-1; maybe TRBD1 (5 bases). The V and J ends lost 8 bases and 0 bases respectively, with 13 bases between them. CDR3 length: 14 amino acids. Germline CDR1 is SGHDN and CDR2 is FVKESK. CDR3 amino acids: CASGEGTVNTEAFF. The CDR3 region has the DNA TGTGCCAGCGGAGAAGGGACGGTGAACACTGAAGCTTTCTTT.

This rearrangement joins TRBV7-9 to TRBJ2-1; possibly TRBD2 for D (5 bases). Trimming pared 5 bases from V and 9 bases from J, leaving 14 bases between. Germline V gives CDR1 SEHNR, CDR2 FQNEAQ (reference sequence). This CDR3 is 13 amino acids long. The CDR3 sequence: CASSPSEGLEQFF. In DNA form, the CDR3 reads TGTGCCAGCAGCCCGTCCGAGGGTCTTGAGCAGTTCTTC. Full variable domain (rest looked up from reference TRBV7-9 and TRBJ2-1): DTGVSQNPRHKITKRGQNVTFRCDPISEHNRLYWYRQTLGQGPEFLTYFQNEAQLEKSRLLSDRFSAERPKGSFSTLEIQRTEQGDSAMYLCASSPSEGLEQFFGPGTRLTVL.

This sequence joins TRBV10-3 and TRBJ2-7; possibly TRBD2 for D (6 bases). The CDR3 runs to 14 residues. Germline V gene data show CDR1 as ENHRY and CDR2 as SYGVKD. V lost 5 bases, J lost 3 bases, and 14 bases lay in between. CDR3 loop: CAISPGLGGYEQYF. CDR3 DNA: TGTGCCATCAGTCCCGGGTTGGGAGGCTACGAGCAGTACTTC.

The chain employs TRBV7-9 and TRBJ2-1; unclear D gene. The ends were cut back, 1 base at V and 2 bases at J, with 9 bases in the middle. There are 15 residues in the CDR3. CDR1 SEHNR and CDR2 FQNEAQ come from the germline V gene (reference sequence). The CDR3 reads CASSLVPVAYNEQFF. The CDR3 DNA is TGTGCCAGCAGCTTAGTCCCAGTGGCCTACAATGAGCAGTTCTTC.

The chain links TRBV7-8 to TRBJ2-1; TRBD2 matches at 7 bases. The CDR3 extends over 17 amino acids. Germline-derived CDR1 and CDR2 are SGHVS and FQNEAQ. J was trimmed by 2 bases and V by 5 bases; bases with no gene match: 12. The CDR3 nucleotides read TGTGCCAGCAGCCCCCCCGGGGCGGGAGACCCCTACAATGAGCAGTTCTTC. Protein product: CASSPPGAGDPYNEQFF.

The genes are TRBV9 and TRBJ2-1; TRBD2 matches at 15 bases. The V gene's germline CDR1 is SGDLS and CDR2 YYNGEE. The CDR3 contains 19 residues. V shed 0 bases, J shed 3 bases, and the junction held 7 bases outside the gene matches. Here the CDR3 reads CASSVVGLAGGPVYNEQFF. CDR3 DNA: TGTGCCAGCAGCGTAGTAGGACTAGCGGGAGGGCCTGTCTACAATGAGCAGTTCTTC.